The following is a T cell receptor (beta chain) sequence with its context. The CDR3 is 11 residues long. Germline assignment: CDR1 GTSNPN and CDR2 SVGIG (reference sequence). Trimming removed 5 bases at V and 6 bases at J, with 8 bases between. The data were produced by immunoSEQ multiplex PCR, yet TCRdb's version contains in-frame clones alone and is incomplete. The sample has 95,000 to 100,000 clones, more than 80% seen once; the top ten hold roughly an eighth. This sample stems from a study of T cell responses to AZD1222 COVID-19 vaccine. This receptor was obtained from an adult in good health. The source was peripheral blood, collected on day 0 of AZD1222 vaccination. This sequence joins TRBV30 and TRBJ2-1, with D maybe TRBD2 (6 bases). CDR3 bases: TGTGCCTGGGCCGGGGGCAATGAGCAGTTCTTC. Protein: CAWAGGNEQFF.